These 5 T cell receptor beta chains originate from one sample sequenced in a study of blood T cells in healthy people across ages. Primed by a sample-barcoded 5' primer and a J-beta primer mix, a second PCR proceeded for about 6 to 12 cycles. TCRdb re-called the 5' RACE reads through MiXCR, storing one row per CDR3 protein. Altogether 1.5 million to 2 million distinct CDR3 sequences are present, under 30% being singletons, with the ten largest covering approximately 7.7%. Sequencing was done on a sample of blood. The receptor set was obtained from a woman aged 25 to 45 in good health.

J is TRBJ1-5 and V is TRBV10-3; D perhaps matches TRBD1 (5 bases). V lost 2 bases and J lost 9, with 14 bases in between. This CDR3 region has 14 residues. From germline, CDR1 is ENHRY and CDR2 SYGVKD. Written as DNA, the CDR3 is TGTGCCATCAGTGAGCCCGGTGGGGGGTGGCCCCAGCATTTT. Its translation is CAISEPGGGWPQHF.

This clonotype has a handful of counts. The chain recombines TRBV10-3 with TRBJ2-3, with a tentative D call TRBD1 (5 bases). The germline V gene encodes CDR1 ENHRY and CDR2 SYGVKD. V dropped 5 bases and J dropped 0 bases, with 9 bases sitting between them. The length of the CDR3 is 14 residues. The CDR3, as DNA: TGTGCCATCAGTAGGGGTTCTAGCACAGATACGCAGTATTTT. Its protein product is CAISRGSSTDTQYF.

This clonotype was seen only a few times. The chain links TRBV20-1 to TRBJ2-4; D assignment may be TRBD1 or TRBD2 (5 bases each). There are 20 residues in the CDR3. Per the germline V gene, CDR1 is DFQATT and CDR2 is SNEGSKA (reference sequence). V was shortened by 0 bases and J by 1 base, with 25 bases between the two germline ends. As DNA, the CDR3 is TGCAGTGCTAGAGATCTTGGTGGGGCCCTAGGGAGAGGGGCCAAAAACATTCAGTACTTC. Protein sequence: CSARDLGGALGRGAKNIQYF.

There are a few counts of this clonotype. CDR3 residues: CASSLQGSRDQPQHF. DNA for the CDR3: TGCGCCAGCAGCTTACAGGGTTCTCGGGATCAGCCCCAGCATTTT. The chain joins TRBV5-1 to TRBJ1-5; D may be TRBD1 (6 bases). Trimming shortened V by 2 bases and J by 5 bases, and 14 bases separated the two germline ends. CDR1 and CDR2 from the germline V gene are SGHRS and YFSETQ. The CDR3 has 15 amino acids.

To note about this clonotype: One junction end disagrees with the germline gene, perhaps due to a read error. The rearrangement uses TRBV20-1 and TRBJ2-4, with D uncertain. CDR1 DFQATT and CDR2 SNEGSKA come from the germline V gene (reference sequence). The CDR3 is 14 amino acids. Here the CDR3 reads CSAHVALAENIQYF. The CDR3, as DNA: TGCAGTGCCCACGTCGCTTTAGCCGAAAACATTCAGTACTTC.